Shown below are 2 T cell receptor beta chains from a single sample sequenced in a study of blood T cell repertoires in COVID-19. Clones were read by immunoSEQ multiplex PCR, and TCRdb kept only the in-frame ones, dropping some. Among 150,000 to 200,000 clones listed, about 75% were seen once. Sequenced input: peripheral blood. The receptors originated from a woman in her seventies with acute or convalescent COVID-19.

The chain carries TRBV7-3 and TRBJ1-3, with D possibly being TRBD1 (6 bases). The CDR3 totals 15 residues. The germline gives CDR1 SGHTA, CDR2 FQGTGA. The ends were cut back, 5 bases at V and 2 bases at J, with 13 bases in the middle. This CDR3 is CASSPQQGPGNTIYF. The CDR3 bases are TGTGCCAGCAGCCCCCAACAGGGACCTGGAAACACCATATATTTT.

The chain carries TRBV4-1 and TRBJ2-2; 8 nucleotides line up with TRBD1. Germline V gene sequence: CDR1 MGHRA, CDR2 YSYEKL. This CDR3 comprises 16 residues. J was trimmed by 5 bases and V by 6 bases; bases with no gene match: 11. CDR3 DNA sequence: TGCGCCAGCAGACTCCACGGGAACAGGGGGACCGGGGAGCTGTTTTTT. This encodes CASRLHGNRGTGELFF.